Presented here are 27 T cell receptor beta chains from one specimen sequenced in a study of blood T cells in healthy people across ages. Primed by a sample-barcoded 5' primer and a J-beta primer mix, a second PCR proceeded for about 7 to 11 cycles. TCRdb fed the 5' RACE reads into MiXCR, producing one record per CDR3 protein. The sample has hundreds of thousands of distinct CDR3 sequences, 25% to 35% seen once. The specimen was blood. Receptors were obtained from a woman older than 75 in good health.

This sequence joins TRBV30 and TRBJ1-6; TRBD1 is a possible D gene (6 bases). Per germline, CDR1 GTSNPN and CDR2 SVGIG (reference sequence). V lost 2 bases to trimming and J lost 14 bases, with 19 bases between them. This CDR3 comprises 14 residues. CDR3 sequence: CAWSQYGGFEALHF. CDR3 DNA: TGTGCCTGGAGTCAGTACGGGGGCTTTGAGGCCCTCCACTTT. The whole variable domain, filled in from reference TRBV30 and TRBJ1-6, reads SQTIHQWPATLVQPVGSPLSLECTVEGTSNPNLYWYRQAAGRGLQLLFYSVGIGQISSEVPQNLSASRPQDRQFILSSKKLLLSDSGFYLCAWSQYGGFEALHFGNGTRLTVT.

The chain uses TRBV20-1 and TRBJ1-1, with D hard to call. Germline values: CDR1 DFQATT, CDR2 SNEGSKA (reference sequence). Trimming removed 2 bases from V and 8 bases from J, with 12 bases in between. CDR3 length: 12 amino acids. The CDR3, as DNA: TGCAGTGCTAGAAATGTGGAGCACGAAGCTTTCTTT. This codes for CSARNVEHEAFF.

As regards this clonotype: A single base separates this from a much larger clone, so it may be a read error. V gene TRBV10-2 combines with J gene TRBJ1-2; D remains unclear. CDR1 and CDR2 from the germline V gene are WSHSY and SAAADI. The CDR3 contains 12 residues. This chain's CDR3 is CAGSAGSGGYTF. The CDR3 DNA sequence: TGCGCCGGCAGTGCAGGCTCGGGAGGCTACACCTTC.

This clonotype has just a few counts. The chain's CDR3 is CASSLGAGTYQETQFF. The DNA of the CDR3 is TGTGCCAGCAGCTTAGGGGCCGGGACTTACCAAGAGACCCAGTTCTTC. The chain is built from TRBV7-8 and TRBJ2-5, with D perhaps TRBD2 (6 bases). The J call is in doubt because the DNA end fits TRBJ2-1 better. CDR3 length: 16 amino acids. CDR1 and CDR2 from the germline V gene are SGHVS and FQNEAQ.

The rearrangement uses TRBV11-2 and TRBJ2-1; 11 positions match TRBD1. CDR1 and CDR2 from the germline V gene are SGHAT and FQNNGV. This CDR3 is 17 amino acids long. The ends lost 4 bases at V and 7 bases at J; junction bases unmatched: 12. The CDR3 sequence: CASSSLSRDRGGNEQFF. The CDR3 nucleotides are TGTGCCAGCAGCTCTCTGTCACGGGACAGGGGGGGTAATGAGCAGTTCTTC.

This chain links TRBV4-2 with TRBJ2-3; 11 nucleotides match TRBD2. CDR3 length: 17 residues. The germline CDR1 and CDR2 sequences are LGHNA and YNFKEQ. The junction had 9 bases not matched to a gene; V was cut back by 2 bases and J by 5 bases. The CDR3 nucleotides read TGTGCCAGCAGCCAAAATACGGGACTAGCGGAGGTAGATACGCAGTATTTT. Its translation: CASSQNTGLAEVDTQYF.

Notes on this clonotype: A single base separates this from a much larger clone, so it may be a read error. The genes are TRBV9 and TRBJ2-5; TRBD1 might be the D (6 bases). Germline V gene data show CDR1 as SGDLS and CDR2 as YYNGEE. The CDR3 spans 15 residues. CDR3 DNA sequence: TGTGCCAACAGCCCGATGTCAGGGGCCAAAGAGACCCAGTACTTC. Translated, it gives CANSPMSGAKETQYF.

This clonotype was seen many times. The rearrangement links TRBV20-1 to TRBJ1-1; TRBD1 agrees at 9 bases. Germline V gives CDR1 DFQATT, CDR2 SNEGSKA (reference sequence). There are 16 residues in the CDR3. The CDR3 region is CSVPEQGAIGNTEAFF. In DNA, the CDR3 is TGCAGCGTACCCGAACAGGGGGCAATAGGGAACACTGAAGCTTTCTTT.

The J gene is TRBJ2-5, the V gene TRBV24-1; D might be TRBD1 (5 bases). The CDR3 is 16 residues long. V was shortened by 3 bases and J by 2 bases, with 15 bases between the two germline ends. Looked up from germline, CDR1 is KGHDR and CDR2 is SFDVKD. CDR3 region: CATSDPYYRRQETQYF. The CDR3 nucleotides read TGTGCCACCAGTGATCCGTATTACAGGCGACAAGAGACCCAGTACTTC.

This clonotype was recorded many times. This chain joins TRBV4-1 and TRBJ1-2, with a possible D match to TRBD1 (5 bases). Germline V CDR1 and CDR2: MGHRA, YSYEKL. V shed 4 bases and J shed 3 bases, with 18 bases lying between them. The CDR3 has 16 amino acids. The CDR3 loop reads CASSPDEVRVHYGYTF. The CDR3 DNA is TGCGCCAGCAGCCCCGATGAGGTCAGGGTTCACTATGGCTACACCTTC.

This clonotype was seen at least ten times. J is TRBJ1-4 and V is TRBV6-6; D unresolved. The length of the CDR3 is 12 residues. In germline, CDR1 is MNHNY, CDR2 SVGAGI (reference sequence). V was shortened by 2 bases and J by 12 bases, with 10 bases between the two germline ends. CDR3 sequence reads: CASSYGPGELFF. Written as DNA, the CDR3 is TGTGCCAGCAGTTACGGACCGGGAGAACTGTTTTTT.

This clonotype was seen repeatedly, ten times or more. The genes are TRBV15 and TRBJ1-2; tentatively, D is TRBD1 (5 bases). Germline CDR1 reads LNHNV; CDR2 reads YYDKDF (reference sequence). The ends were cut back, 4 bases at V and 7 bases at J, with 10 bases in the middle. The CDR3 is 12 residues long. The CDR3 reads CATSTSGIGYTF. In nucleotides, the CDR3 is TGTGCCACCAGCACATCAGGGATTGGCTACACCTTC.

This clonotype was recorded many times. The rearrangement uses TRBV7-9 and TRBJ2-6; no reliable D call. This CDR3 contains 15 residues. The V and J ends lost 4 bases and 0 bases respectively, with 7 bases between them. In germline, CDR1 is SEHNR, CDR2 FQNEAQ (reference sequence). CDR3 sequence: CASSSDGSGANVLTF. The CDR3 DNA is TGTGCCAGCAGCTCTGACGGCTCTGGGGCCAACGTCCTGACTTTC.

On this clonotype itself: This may be a read error: a much more frequent sequence differs by one nucleotide. V gene TRBV6-5 combines with J gene TRBJ1-5; D might be TRBD1 (6 bases). Germline loops: CDR1 MNHEY, CDR2 SVGAGI. The CDR3 is made up of 14 amino acids. Trimming took 5 bases from V and 2 from J, leaving 10 bases between them. DNA of the CDR3: TGTGCCAGCAGTCCCAACAGGGGCAATCAGCCCCAGCATTTT. Amino acids: CASSPNRGNQPQHF.

This clonotype was counted a few times. The CDR3 bases are TGTGCCAGTAGTAGCGCAGAAAACTATGGCTACACCTTC. This codes for CASSSAENYGYTF. The rearrangement joins TRBV19 to TRBJ1-2; D call uncertain. Germline CDR1 is LNHDA and CDR2 is SQIVND (reference sequence). This CDR3 has 13 amino acids. Trimming took off 4 bases at V and 2 bases at J, with 8 bases between the two ends.

Ten or more counts support this clonotype. The chain recombines TRBV6-5 with TRBJ2-7; TRBD1 agrees at 7 bases. Germline V CDR1 and CDR2: MNHEY, SVGAGI. The CDR3 spans 15 residues. After removal of 4 bases from V and 2 bases from J, the junction contained 8 bases not matched to a gene. The CDR3 sequence is CASSSHTTGAYEQYF. Here the CDR3 DNA reads TGTGCCAGCAGTTCCCATACCACAGGGGCCTACGAGCAGTACTTC.

In this sample, this clonotype turned up many times. The chain employs TRBV4-3 and TRBJ2-4; TRBD1 matches at 8 bases. This CDR3 has 19 residues. V lost 0 bases to trimming and J lost 2 bases; unmatched junction nucleotides: 12. CDR1 and CDR2 from the germline V gene are LGHNA and YSLEER. DNA for the CDR3: TGCGCCAGCAGCCAAGAACTCCTCAGTGGACAGGGCCCCAAAAACATTCAGTACTTC. Its protein is CASSQELLSGQGPKNIQYF.

This clonotype was counted at least ten times. The chain carries TRBV29-1 and TRBJ2-7, with D maybe TRBD1 (5 bases). CDR1 and CDR2 (germline): SQVTM, ANQGSEA. This CDR3 is 12 amino acids long. V was cut by 5 bases and J by 1 base, with 9 bases left in between. CDR3 in DNA: TGCAGCGTTCAGGACAATTCCTACGAGCAGTACTTC. Its protein product is CSVQDNSYEQYF.

CDR3 bases: TGTGCCAGCAGTTTGCGCTGTACTAGCGGGCAAGAGACTCAGTACTTC. Translated: CASSLRCTSGQETQYF. The V gene is TRBV27, the J gene TRBJ2-7, with 9 bases fitting TRBD2. This CDR3 is 16 amino acids long. Trimming removed 3 bases from V and 10 bases from J; junction bases left unmatched: 16. Per germline, CDR1 MNHEY and CDR2 SMNVEV (reference sequence).

The chain employs TRBV29-1 and TRBJ1-5; D not certain. This CDR3 comprises 10 residues. Trimming shortened V by 4 bases and J by 5 bases, and 3 bases separated the two germline ends. The germline gives CDR1 SQVTM, CDR2 ANQGSEA. The CDR3 loop is CSVGYQPQHF. CDR3 DNA sequence: TGCAGCGTTGGGTATCAGCCCCAGCATTTT.

This clonotype has ten or more counts. The V gene is TRBV20-1, the J gene TRBJ2-1, with D perhaps given as TRBD1 or TRBD2 (5 bases each). The germline V and J ends were trimmed by 6 bases and 8 bases, with 23 bases remaining between them. This CDR3 has 15 residues. Germline CDR1 and CDR2: DFQATT and SNEGSKA (reference sequence). The CDR3 protein is CSASVAIGHSDEQFF. The CDR3 DNA is TGCAGTGCCTCCGTGGCTATAGGACATAGCGATGAGCAGTTCTTC.

V gene TRBV19 combines with J gene TRBJ2-3; TRBD1 aligns across 7 bases. The junction had 13 bases not matched to a gene; V was cut back by 9 bases and J by 4 bases. The CDR3 covers 15 residues. The V gene's germline CDR1 is LNHDA and CDR2 SQIVND (reference sequence). The CDR3 DNA reads TGTGCCAGCAGAGACAAGGACAGGCCTTCAGATACGCAGTATTTT. Its protein is CASRDKDRPSDTQYF.

This clonotype was recorded at least ten times. This chain joins TRBV7-9 and TRBJ2-7; the D gene is possibly TRBD1 (6 bases). Germline CDR1 SEHNR, CDR2 FQNEAQ (reference sequence). The CDR3 totals 14 residues. V shed 4 bases and J shed 4 bases, with 14 bases lying between them. The CDR3 DNA reads TGTGCCAGCAGCTCAAGACAGGAAACTTACGAGCAGTACTTC. Encoded protein: CASSSRQETYEQYF.

This clonotype has more than one count but fewer than ten. CDR3 region: CASSGRRQGKTQYF. The CDR3 DNA sequence: TGTGCCAGCAGCGGCAGACGGCAGGGAAAGACCCAGTACTTC. This chain uses TRBV7-2 with TRBJ2-5; D may be TRBD1 (5 bases). Germline loops: CDR1 SGHTA, CDR2 FQGNSA. The CDR3 has 14 amino acids. V was trimmed by 5 bases and J by 6 bases, leaving 16 bases between them.

The V gene is TRBV20-1, the J gene TRBJ2-1; 10 bases map to TRBD2. The CDR3 has 15 amino acids. V lost 0 bases and J lost 8; bases outside the gene matches: 7. Per germline, CDR1 DFQATT and CDR2 SNEGSKA (reference sequence). CDR3 residues: CSARDPSGRGHEQFF. CDR3 DNA sequence: TGCAGTGCTAGAGATCCTAGCGGGAGAGGACATGAGCAGTTCTTC.

The table lists this clonotype with a few counts. The chain has TRBV11-3 and TRBJ2-1; TRBD2 is a possible D gene (5 bases). The ends were cut back, 2 bases at V and 9 bases at J, with 11 bases in the middle. The CDR3 totals 13 residues. Germline CDR1 SGHNT, CDR2 YENEEA. The CDR3 is CASSLRDAGEQFF. The CDR3 DNA sequence: TGTGCCAGCAGCTTACGTGATGCGGGTGAGCAGTTCTTC. The variable domain in full, completed from reference TRBV11-3 and TRBJ2-1, reads EAGVVQSPRYKIIEKKQPVAFWCNPISGHNTLYWYLQNLGQGPELLIRYENEEAVDDSQLPKDRFSAERLKGVDSTLKIQPAELGDSAVYLCASSLRDAGEQFFGPGTRLTVL.

Worth noting for this clonotype: With a much larger clone just one base away, this may be a read error. DNA of the CDR3: TGTGCCAGCAGCTCCGCCCCTGGCACTGAAGCTTTCTTT. Translated: CASSSAPGTEAFF. V usage is TRBV7-2 and J usage is TRBJ1-1; D call uncertain. Trimming took off 4 bases at V and 4 bases at J, with 10 bases between the two ends. The CDR3 totals 13 residues. Germline V gives CDR1 SGHTA, CDR2 FQGNSA.